The clone carrying this T cell receptor beta chain showed up many times. The antigen is undetermined. CDR3 size: 12 residues. Trimming stripped 3 bases from V and 0 bases from J, with 5 bases between. CDR1 is DFQATT, CDR2 SNEGSKA, per germline (reference sequence). The entry originates in a study of regulatory T cells in long-lasting Graves disease. Overall study findings and caveats: Clonotypes that were public and shared totalled roughly 3,000 in persistent patients versus around 1,000 in new patients.

TCR beta libraries were built with iRepertoire HTBI primers and Arm-PCR of CDR3 regions. TCRdb fed the multiplex PCR reads into MiXCR, producing one record per CDR3 protein. The sample yields 420,000 or so distinct CDR3 sequences, about a quarter seen once. Sample time point: persistent/refractory GD, antithyroid drugs over 5 years with positive TRAb. There was RNA extracted from PBMCs, and the TCR library was made from it. The source is a female donor with Graves disease. Here the sequenced sample was peripheral blood mononuclear cells (PBMCs), taken when the disease was refractory, from a patient treated with antithyroid drugs. The chain joins TRBV20-1 to TRBJ1-2; no reliable D call. The CDR3, as DNA: TGCAGTGCTAGGATGGCTAACTATGGCTACACCTTC. It translates to CSARMANYGYTF.